This T cell receptor (beta chain) was recovered during a study of T cells in Graves' hyperthyroidism and ophthalmopathy. About the research overall: The authors collected peripheral blood at initial diagnosis, before any treatment.

Those with hyperthyroidism were 18 to 65 years old, newly diagnosed, and ill for under 2 months. Clinicians diagnosed patients from clinical symptoms, serum thyroxine and TRAb, thyroid ultrasound and orbital computed tomography. Notes on this clonotype: Its specificity is unknown.

The TCR beta CDR3 regions underwent amplification using RNA transcripts as the source. The TCR CDR3 first-round RT-PCR relied on the HTBI primer set. TCRdb processed the multiplex PCR reads anew with MiXCR; each CDR3 protein has one entry. This table has fewer than 550,000 distinct CDR3 sequences, roughly 14% appearing once. Germline CDR1 LNHDA, CDR2 SQIVND (reference sequence). The V gene lost 3 bases and the J gene lost 0 bases, with 15 bases spanning the gap. This CDR3 contains 16 residues. Study-wide findings and caveats: Ophthalmopathy, as predicted by the model, came a median around 7 months after the prediction.

The chain couples TRBV19 to TRBJ2-7, with D possibly called TRBD1 or TRBD2 (5 bases each). The TCR was taken from a woman aged 18-29 years with Graves' hyperthyroidism. What was sequenced was blood. The CDR3 coding sequence is TGTGCCAGTAGTATTGGGGCCTTCGGGGCCTCCTACGAGCAGTACTTC. Its protein is CASSIGAFGASYEQYF. Full variable domain (outside the CDR3, taken from reference TRBV19 and TRBJ2-7): DGGITQSPKYLFRKEGQNVTLSCEQNLNHDAMYWYRQDPGQGLRLIYYSQIVNDFQKGDIAEGYSVSREKKESFPLTVTSAQKNPTAFYLCASSIGAFGASYEQYFGPGTRLTVT.